The rows below give T cell receptor beta chains drawn from one sample of a study of blood T cell repertoires in COVID-19. Some clones are missing from TCRdb's copy, which holds only in-frame ones; the method was immunoSEQ multiplex PCR. The sample gives some 180,000 clones, approximately 79% of which show up once; under 20% is in the top ten. The source material was PBMCs or T cells enriched from blood (not recorded which). These receptors were collected from a woman in her 70s in a cohort exposed to, infected with or recovered from COVID-19 (not recorded which). Both conserved end residues are part of each CDR3. D genes are given only for firm matches. Not every row has a clone size; where given, it reads once, few, many or a size class.

j_call	d_call	clone_size	v_call	cdr3_nt	cdr3_aa
TRBJ1-4	TRBD1	.	TRBV5-4	TGTGCCAGCAGCCATAGAGACAGGGGCGAGGAAAAACTGTTTTTT	CASSHRDRGEEKLFF
TRBJ2-1	TRBD2	.	TRBV4-1	TGCGCCAGCAGCCAAGGTAGGGGTGCTAGCGGATTACGGAATGAGCAGTTCTTC	CASSQGRGASGLRNEQFF
TRBJ2-5	TRBD2	.	TRBV5-1	TGCGCCAGCAGCTACTTAGCGGGAGGCCACTGGGAAGAGACCCAGTACTTC	CASSYLAGGHWEETQYF
TRBJ1-1	.	.	TRBV10-3	TGTGCCATCAGTGAAAGTCGGGGGAGAACTGAAGCTTTCTTT	CAISESRGRTEAFF
TRBJ1-6	.	.	TRBV11-2	TGTGCCAGCGGGTTTCTAGATCATAATTCACCCCTCCACTTT	CASGFLDHNSPLHF
TRBJ1-6	.	few	TRBV6-6	TGTGCCAGCAGTTACACCAGCTCCTATAATTCACCCCTCCACTTT	CASSYTSSYNSPLHF
TRBJ1-1	.	.	TRBV19	TGTGCCAGTAGCACCCCCCAGGGCACTGAAGCTTTCTTT	CASSTPQGTEAFF
TRBJ2-1	.	.	TRBV7-6	TGTGCCAGCAGCTTATCAGGCAGTTACAATGAGCAGTTCTTC	CASSLSGSYNEQFF
TRBJ1-2	TRBD1	few	TRBV5-1	TGCGCCAGCAGCGCGTATAGACAGGGGGCGGGAGGCTACACCTTC	CASSAYRQGAGGYTF
TRBJ2-3	TRBD2	.	TRBV28	TGTGCCAGCAGTTCCTGGACTAGCGGCTATACGCAGTATTTT	CASSSWTSGYTQYF
TRBJ1-5	.	.	TRBV7-2	TGTGCCAGCAGCTTAGGTGCGATTAGCAATCAGCCCCAGCATTTT	CASSLGAISNQPQHF
TRBJ2-1	TRBD2	.	TRBV9	TGTGCCAGCAGCGTAGACGGGGGGGCCAAAAACAATGAGCAGTTCTTC	CASSVDGGAKNNEQFF
TRBJ1-2	TRBD1	few	TRBV29-1	TGCAGCGTTTGGCGGACAGGTGGCTATGGCTACACCTTC	CSVWRTGGYGYTF
TRBJ1-4	TRBD1	.	TRBV6-1	TGTGCCAGCCGACCTCAGGGGGCCCTGAGTGAAAAACTGTTTTTT	CASRPQGALSEKLFF
TRBJ2-7	TRBD1	few	TRBV28	TGTGCCAGCAGTTTCCTGGACAGGGCCTACGAGCAGTACTTC	CASSFLDRAYEQYF
TRBJ2-7	.	.	TRBV20-1	TGCAGTGCCGGAAGGGGCCACGAGCAGTACTTC	CSAGRGHEQYF
TRBJ1-3	.	few	TRBV7-8	TGTGCCAGCAGCCTCGCGGAACAGGGATTAGGAAACACCATATATTTT	CASSLAEQGLGNTIYF
TRBJ1-4	TRBD1	.	TRBV7-9	TGTGCCAGCAGCAAGACAGGGGGGGAAAAACTGTTTTTT	CASSKTGGEKLFF
TRBJ2-5	TRBD1	.	TRBV18	TGTGCCAGCTCACCGGGACAGGGAGTGGAGACCCAGTACTTC	CASSPGQGVETQYF
TRBJ1-1	.	.	TRBV5-8	TGTGCCAGCAGCCGGATCGGGGGGTACACTGAAGCTTTCTTT	CASSRIGGYTEAFF
TRBJ2-4	.	.	TRBV7-2	TGTGCCAGCAGCTTAGTATCCTGGGACATTAAAAACATTCAGTACTTC	CASSLVSWDIKNIQYF
TRBJ2-1	TRBD2	.	TRBV2	TGTGCCAGCAGTCCGCCACGGCGGGAGGCGGGATCGTCGCAGTTCTTC	CASSPPRREAGSSQFF
TRBJ1-3	.	.	TRBV28	TGTGCCAGCAGTTTGGAGGCAGGAAACACCATATATTTT	CASSLEAGNTIYF
TRBJ1-1	.	.	TRBV3-1/TRBV3-2	TGTGCCAGCAGCCGCAGGGTGTCCTCTGAAGCTTTCTTT	CASSRRVSSEAFF
TRBJ2-7	.	few	TRBV27	TGTGCCAGCAGTTTAGGCCCTTACTACGAGCAGTACTTC	CASSLGPYYEQYF
TRBJ2-2	.	.	TRBV14	TGTGCCAGCAGCCAAGATCCGGTTTTACGGAGGGCGGCCGGGGAGCTGTTTTTT	CASSQDPVLRRAAGELFF
TRBJ1-6	TRBD1	.	TRBV5-4	TGTGCCAGCAGCCAACAGGGGGCCGCGAATTCACCCCTCCACTTT	CASSQQGAANSPLHF
TRBJ1-2	.	.	TRBV28	TGTGCCAGCAGTTTATCCCATGGGGGCAGGCTGGGGTATGGCTACACCTTC	CASSLSHGGRLGYGYTF
TRBJ1-2	TRBD1	.	TRBV4-1	TGCGCCAGCAGCCCACCGACAGGGCCTAACTATGGCTACACCTTC	CASSPPTGPNYGYTF
TRBJ2-2	.	.	TRBV25-1	TGTGCCAGCAGCGGAGGGAGACTCACCGGGGAGCTGTTTTTT	CASSGGRLTGELFF
TRBJ1-2	TRBD1	once	TRBV28	TGTGCCAGCAGTCTACAGGGGGGGAACTATGGCTACACCTTC	CASSLQGGNYGYTF
TRBJ2-7	TRBD2	.	TRBV7-2	TGTGCCAGCAGCTTACTAGCGGGAGGATGGTACGAGCAGTACTTC	CASSLLAGGWYEQYF
TRBJ1-1	.	few	TRBV28	TGTGCCAGCAGCCCGGACACAATCACAAGAGCTTTCTTT	CASSPDTITRAFF
TRBJ1-1	.	.	TRBV6-5	TGTGCCAGCAGTTATACAGGGATCACTGAAGCTTTCTTT	CASSYTGITEAFF
TRBJ1-3	.	.	TRBV7-2	TGTGCCAGCAGTCCTACGGGGGGAAACACCATATATTTT	CASSPTGGNTIYF
TRBJ1-1	TRBD1	.	TRBV9	TGTGCCAGCAGCCCACGGACAGGGCTTAACACTGAAGCTTTCTTT	CASSPRTGLNTEAFF
TRBJ2-3	TRBD2	.	TRBV10-3	TGTGCCCACGGGACTAGCGGGAGTCTCACAGATACGCAGTATTTT	CAHGTSGSLTDTQYF
TRBJ2-1	TRBD2	.	TRBV11-2	TGTGCCAGCAGCCCCGGTGGTGCGGGAGCCCTTTACAATGAGCAGTTCTTC	CASSPGGAGALYNEQFF
TRBJ2-1	.	.	TRBV18	TGTGCCAGCTCACCGAGAGCGGTCAACAATGAGCAGTTCTTC	CASSPRAVNNEQFF
TRBJ2-3	TRBD2	.	TRBV27	TGTGCCAGCACCCTAATCGGGACTAGCGGGAGGGACACAGATACGCAGTATTTT	CASTLIGTSGRDTDTQYF
TRBJ2-2	TRBD1	.	TRBV19	TGTGCCAGTACGACAGGGGTGGACGGGGAGCTGTTTTTT	CASTTGVDGELFF
TRBJ1-5	TRBD1	.	TRBV6-5	TGTGCCAGCACCACAGGGGATCAGCCCCAGCATTTT	CASTTGDQPQHF
TRBJ2-1	TRBD2	.	TRBV30	TGTGCCTGGAGTGGACTAGCGGGAGGGAGCTCCTACAATGAGCAGTTCTTC	CAWSGLAGGSSYNEQFF
TRBJ1-6	TRBD1	once	TRBV6-5	TGTGCCAGCAGTTACTCGGCCGGGACAGGGAGTTCACCCCTCCACTTT	CASSYSAGTGSSPLHF
TRBJ2-1	TRBD2	.	TRBV7-3	TGTGCCAGCAGCCCAGGACTAGCGGGCTTCAATGAGCAGTTCTTC	CASSPGLAGFNEQFF
TRBJ2-1	TRBD2	.	TRBV2	TGTGCCAGCAGTGAAACTAGGCTAGCGGAACTCTACAATGAGCAGTTCTTC	CASSETRLAELYNEQFF
TRBJ2-1	TRBD2	.	TRBV7-8	TGTGCCAGCAGCCCTAGAGGCGGTAGCGGGAGTAACCGCCGGAATGAGCAGTTCTTC	CASSPRGGSGSNRRNEQFF
TRBJ1-3	.	.	TRBV11-3	TGTGCCAGCAGCCTTAGAGGCAGCCCTGGAAACACCATATATTTT	CASSLRGSPGNTIYF
TRBJ2-7	TRBD2	.	TRBV11-2	TGTGCCAGCAGCTTCCGCCGGACTAGCGGTTACGAGCAGTACTTC	CASSFRRTSGYEQYF
TRBJ1-5	TRBD1	.	TRBV6-2/TRBV6-3	TGTGCCAGCAGTTACCTAGGACAGGGTGGGCAGCCCCAGCATTTT	CASSYLGQGGQPQHF
TRBJ2-5	.	.	TRBV25-1	TGTGCCAGCAGTGAATTAAGGGGGCGGGGAGAGACCCAGTACTTC	CASSELRGRGETQYF
TRBJ1-1	.	once	TRBV7-2	TGTGCCAGCAGCACAGGGAACACTGAAGCTTTCTTT	CASSTGNTEAFF
TRBJ2-1	TRBD2	few	TRBV7-9	TGTGCCAGCAGCTTAGTGGGAGGGAACCTCAATGAGCAGTTCTTC	CASSLVGGNLNEQFF
TRBJ1-6	.	.	TRBV3-1/TRBV3-2	TGTGCCAGCAGCCAAGTTATGACAGAGGATTCACCCCTCCACTTT	CASSQVMTEDSPLHF
TRBJ2-1	.	.	TRBV24-1	TGTGCCACCTGGGGGGGGCCCTACAATGAGCAGTTCTTC	CATWGGPYNEQFF